The rows below give T cell receptor delta chains drawn from one sample of a study of DNA immune sequencing with unique molecular identifiers. TCRdb fed the multiplex PCR reads to CATT. The sample records almost 800 delta-chain clones, around a quarter being singletons. The material sequenced was gamma-delta T cells enriched from blood buffy coat, or unenriched PBMCs (not recorded which). The receptors stem from a human donor in good health. Both conserved end residues are part of each CDR3. Each record gives: CDR3 protein, CDR3 DNA, J gene, clone size, V gene, D gene. The D gene is left open where the match is weak. A row's size may be missing; if present it is once, few, many or a size class.

CDR3aa: CALGVPSWGTPTDKLIF
CDR3nt: TGTGCTCTTGGGGTACCCAGTTGGGGGACCCCCACCGATAAACTCATCTTT
j_gene: TRDJ1
abundance: medium-sized
v_gene: TRDV1
d_gene: TRDD3

CDR3aa: CACDTLTGGHDTDKLIF
CDR3nt: TGTGCCTGTGACACCTTAACTGGGGGGCATGACACCGATAAACTCATCTTT
j_gene: TRDJ1
abundance: large
v_gene: TRDV2
d_gene: TRDD3

CDR3aa: CACDTVRGYGNTDKLIF
CDR3nt: TGTGCCTGTGACACCGTGCGGGGATACGGTAACACCGATAAACTCATCTTT
j_gene: TRDJ1
abundance: large
v_gene: TRDV2
d_gene: TRDD3

CDR3aa: CACDTVLVWGSQRESDKLIF
CDR3nt: TGTGCCTGTGACACCGTGCTCGTCTGGGGATCCCAGCGGGAGTCCGATAAACTCATCTTT
j_gene: TRDJ1
abundance: medium-sized
v_gene: TRDV2
d_gene: .

CDR3aa: CALGGGKGIPLPYTDKLIF
CDR3nt: TGTGCTCTTGGGGGGGGAAAGGGGATACCCCTACCGTACACCGATAAACTCATCTTT
j_gene: TRDJ1
abundance: .
v_gene: TRDV1
d_gene: TRDD3

CDR3aa: CALGELGDWEGAYTDKLIF
CDR3nt: TGTGCTCTTGGGGAACTAGGGGACTGGGAGGGGGCCTACACCGATAAACTCATCTTT
j_gene: TRDJ1
abundance: medium-sized
v_gene: TRDV1
d_gene: .

CDR3aa: CACDTVLGDTLSWDTRQMFF
CDR3nt: TGTGCCTGTGACACAGTACTGGGGGATACGCTATCCTGGGACACCCGACAGATGTTTTTC
j_gene: TRDJ3
abundance: .
v_gene: TRDV2
d_gene: TRDD3

CDR3aa: CACEPYWGIRGSWDTRQMFF
CDR3nt: TGTGCCTGTGAACCGTACTGGGGGATACGGGGCTCCTGGGACACCCGACAGATGTTTTTC
j_gene: TRDJ3
abundance: large
v_gene: TRDV2
d_gene: TRDD3

CDR3aa: CAFAPHPLGDTRTDKLIF
CDR3nt: TGTGCCTTTGCCCCTCACCCACTGGGGGATACTAGGACCGATAAACTCATCTTT
j_gene: TRDJ1
abundance: medium-sized
v_gene: TRDV3
d_gene: TRDD3

CDR3aa: CACDTLGGTGGQYTDKLIF
CDR3nt: TGTGCCTGTGACACCTTGGGGGGTACTGGGGGACAGTACACCGATAAACTCATCTTT
j_gene: TRDJ1
abundance: medium-sized
v_gene: TRDV2
d_gene: TRDD3

CDR3aa: CACEPLGGGYPTDKLIF
CDR3nt: TGTGCCTGTGAACCCCTTGGTGGGGGATACCCCACCGATAAACTCATCTTT
j_gene: TRDJ1
abundance: large
v_gene: TRDV2
d_gene: TRDD3

CDR3aa: CACDTTGGRSWDTRQMFF
CDR3nt: TGTGCCTGTGACACAACTGGGGGACGCTCCTGGGACACCCGACAGATGTTTTTC
j_gene: TRDJ3
abundance: large
v_gene: TRDV2
d_gene: TRDD3

CDR3aa: CACDKLGDPPYTDKLIF
CDR3nt: TGTGCCTGTGACAAACTGGGGGACCCCCCCTACACCGATAAACTCATCTTT
j_gene: TRDJ1
abundance: large
v_gene: TRDV2
d_gene: TRDD3

CDR3aa: CACDTVGGYAGTDKLIF
CDR3nt: TGTGCCTGTGACACCGTTGGGGGATACGCTGGGACCGATAAACTCATCTTT
j_gene: TRDJ1
abundance: hyperexpanded
v_gene: TRDV2
d_gene: TRDD3

CDR3aa: CALGGVPAFAVQTDKLIF
CDR3nt: TGTGCTCTTGGGGGGGTCCCGGCCTTCGCAGTGCAAACCGATAAACTCATCTTT
j_gene: TRDJ1
abundance: large
v_gene: TRDV1
d_gene: .

CDR3aa: CACDTVSLGLGDKDLVGGNKLIF
CDR3nt: TGTGCCTGTGACACCGTTTCCCTAGGTCTGGGGGATAAGGATTTAGTCGGCGGAAATAAACTCATCTTT
j_gene: TRDJ1
abundance: .
v_gene: TRDV2
d_gene: TRDD3

CDR3aa: CACDLRTEPYEGSGGFGDKLIF
CDR3nt: TGTGCCTGTGACCTACGAACGGAACCGTACGAAGGCTCTGGGGGTTTTGGCGATAAACTCATCTTT
j_gene: TRDJ1
abundance: medium-sized
v_gene: TRDV2
d_gene: TRDD3

CDR3aa: CACDGVTGGPEGDKLIF
CDR3nt: TGTGCCTGTGACGGCGTTACTGGGGGACCAGAGGGCGATAAACTCATCTTT
j_gene: TRDJ1
abundance: large
v_gene: TRDV2
d_gene: TRDD3

CDR3aa: CAASASYGPTDKLIF
CDR3nt: TGTGCAGCAAGCGCTTCCTACGGGCCGACCGATAAACTCATCTTT
j_gene: TRDJ1
abundance: .
v_gene: TRAV29/DV5
d_gene: TRDD2

CDR3aa: CACDTVLGDTDMRYTDKLIF
CDR3nt: TGTGCCTGTGACACCGTACTGGGGGATACGGATATGAGGTACACCGATAAACTCATCTTT
j_gene: TRDJ1
abundance: .
v_gene: TRDV2
d_gene: TRDD3

CDR3aa: CACDRMGDTDKLIF
CDR3nt: TGTGCCTGTGACCGAATGGGGGACACCGATAAACTCATCTTT
j_gene: TRDJ1
abundance: medium-sized
v_gene: TRDV2
d_gene: .

CDR3aa: CACDKVELGDVGPSSWDTRQMFF
CDR3nt: TGTGCCTGTGACAAGGTGGAACTGGGGGACGTGGGACCAAGCTCCTGGGACACCCGACAGATGTTTTTC
j_gene: TRDJ3
abundance: medium-sized
v_gene: TRDV2
d_gene: TRDD3

CDR3aa: CALGEGSGTIKVLGTYTDKLIF
CDR3nt: TGTGCTCTTGGGGAAGGGTCCGGAACTATTAAGGTACTGGGGACGTACACCGATAAACTCATCTTT
j_gene: TRDJ1
abundance: medium-sized
v_gene: TRDV1
d_gene: TRDD3

CDR3aa: CALGELRPNRSGRPADKLIF
CDR3nt: TGTGCTCTTGGGGAACTTAGACCTAATCGGTCTGGGAGGCCGGCCGATAAACTCATCTTT
j_gene: TRDJ1
abundance: large
v_gene: TRDV1
d_gene: .

CDR3aa: CALGGCPLCLRGFSHKLIF
CDR3nt: TGTGCTCTTGGGGGATGTCCCCTTTGTTTGAGGGGGTTTTCTCATAAACTCATCTTT
j_gene: TRDJ1
abundance: .
v_gene: TRDV1
d_gene: .

CDR3aa: CALGECPTRGFSSWDTRQMFF
CDR3nt: TGTGCTCTTGGGGAATGCCCTACTCGGGGCTTTAGCTCCTGGGACACCCGACAGATGTTTTTC
j_gene: TRDJ3
abundance: large
v_gene: TRDV1
d_gene: .

CDR3aa: CALGILPPGARRRPSQQGHTDKLIF
CDR3nt: TGTGCTCTTGGGATCCTTCCGCCCGGGGCGCGCCGGCGCCCCTCTCAACAGGGCCACACCGATAAACTCATCTTT
j_gene: TRDJ1
abundance: .
v_gene: TRDV1
d_gene: .

CDR3aa: CALGEIGPTEYWGILGDKLIF
CDR3nt: TGTGCTCTTGGGGAAATAGGCCCTACAGAGTACTGGGGGATACTAGGCGATAAACTCATCTTT
j_gene: TRDJ1
abundance: .
v_gene: TRDV1
d_gene: TRDD3

CDR3aa: CACDTLLGDTRDTDKLIF
CDR3nt: TGTGCCTGTGACACGTTACTGGGGGATACGCGAGACACCGATAAACTCATCTTT
j_gene: TRDJ1
abundance: large
v_gene: TRDV2
d_gene: TRDD3

CDR3aa: CACDPIGRYRADKLIF
CDR3nt: TGTGCCTGTGACCCTATTGGGAGATACAGAGCCGATAAACTCATCTTT
j_gene: TRDJ1
abundance: large
v_gene: TRDV2
d_gene: .

CDR3aa: CACDIVPPGTGPYTDKLIF
CDR3nt: TGTGCCTGTGACATTGTTCCGCCTGGGACTGGACCGTACACCGATAAACTCATCTTT
j_gene: TRDJ1
abundance: few
v_gene: TRDV2
d_gene: .

CDR3aa: CACDTVSGGYDKLIF
CDR3nt: TGTGCCTGTGACACCGTTTCTGGGGGATACGATAAACTCATCTTT
j_gene: TRDJ1
abundance: large
v_gene: TRDV2
d_gene: TRDD3

CDR3aa: CACATVGDFGLPLGDTRWYTDKLIF
CDR3nt: TGTGCCTGTGCCACAGTTGGGGACTTTGGACTTCCCCTGGGGGATACGCGGTGGTACACCGATAAACTCATCTTT
j_gene: TRDJ1
abundance: few
v_gene: TRDV2
d_gene: TRDD3

CDR3aa: CACDAISTGGFLTDKLIF
CDR3nt: TGTGCCTGTGACGCTATTAGTACTGGGGGATTCCTCACCGATAAACTCATCTTT
j_gene: TRDJ1
abundance: large
v_gene: TRDV2
d_gene: TRDD3

CDR3aa: CALGERKFPLGDDDKLIF
CDR3nt: TGTGCTCTTGGGGAGCGGAAGTTTCCACTGGGGGATGACGATAAACTCATCTTT
j_gene: TRDJ1
abundance: large
v_gene: TRDV1
d_gene: TRDD3

CDR3aa: CACDTILLGGGYDKLIF
CDR3nt: TGTGCCTGTGACACCATACTGCTTGGCGGGGGATACGATAAACTCATCTTT
j_gene: TRDJ1
abundance: large
v_gene: TRDV2
d_gene: TRDD3

CDR3aa: CALGERVDGGGKLIF
CDR3nt: TGTGCTCTTGGGGAACGAGTTGACGGAGGTGGTAAACTCATCTTT
j_gene: TRDJ1
abundance: few
v_gene: TRDV1
d_gene: .

CDR3aa: CAFTSRPGWGPTDKLIF
CDR3nt: TGTGCCTTTACGTCCCGGCCGGGCTGGGGCCCCACCGATAAACTCATCTTT
j_gene: TRDJ1
abundance: .
v_gene: TRDV3
d_gene: .

CDR3aa: CACAALPTTPAGDTKSDKLIF
CDR3nt: TGTGCCTGTGCGGCCCTTCCTACGACGCCTGCTGGGGATACAAAGTCCGATAAACTCATCTTT
j_gene: TRDJ1
abundance: large
v_gene: TRDV2
d_gene: .

CDR3aa: CAFTCPPAGDTLITDKLIF
CDR3nt: TGTGCCTTCACATGCCCCCCGGCTGGGGATACGCTTATCACCGATAAACTCATCTTT
j_gene: TRDJ1
abundance: medium-sized
v_gene: TRDV3
d_gene: TRDD3

CDR3aa: CAYRTHLQFGVWGIQKLIF
CDR3nt: TGTGCTTATAGGACCCATCTACAATTCGGAGTCTGGGGGATACAAAAACTCATCTTT
j_gene: TRDJ1
abundance: large
v_gene: TRAV38-2/DV8
d_gene: TRDD3

CDR3aa: CALGERAPNYLVLGDDTDKLIF
CDR3nt: TGTGCTCTTGGGGAAAGGGCCCCTAACTATCTAGTACTGGGGGATGACACCGATAAACTCATCTTT
j_gene: TRDJ1
abundance: medium-sized
v_gene: TRDV1
d_gene: TRDD3

CDR3aa: CALGPPLPAPPSYLGAPSSWDTRQMFF
CDR3nt: TGTGCTCTTGGGCCACCACTCCCGGCGCCGCCTTCCTACCTGGGGGCCCCAAGCTCCTGGGACACCCGACAGATGTTTTTC
j_gene: TRDJ3
abundance: medium-sized
v_gene: TRDV1
d_gene: TRDD2

CDR3aa: CACAQLGDRDDKLIF
CDR3nt: TGTGCCTGTGCCCAACTGGGGGATAGGGACGATAAACTCATCTTT
j_gene: TRDJ1
abundance: hyperexpanded
v_gene: TRDV2
d_gene: TRDD3

CDR3aa: CALGDPPLHYNRVLRKLIF
CDR3nt: TGTGCTCTTGGGGATCCTCCGCTCCACTACAATCGGGTTTTACGTAAACTCATCTTT
j_gene: TRDJ1
abundance: large
v_gene: TRDV1
d_gene: .

CDR3aa: CALGERQSTAQLFF
CDR3nt: TGTGCTCTTGGGGAACGCCAGTCGACAGCACAACTCTTCTTT
j_gene: TRDJ2
abundance: large
v_gene: TRDV1
d_gene: .

CDR3aa: CACDTLLSHYTGSPYTDKLIF
CDR3nt: TGTGCCTGTGACACTCTTCTTTCCCATTATACTGGCAGCCCGTACACCGATAAACTCATCTTT
j_gene: TRDJ1
abundance: large
v_gene: TRDV2
d_gene: .

CDR3aa: CACDTLTGGPYTDKLIF
CDR3nt: TGTGCCTGTGACACCCTTACTGGGGGACCCTACACCGATAAACTCATCTTT
j_gene: TRDJ1
abundance: large
v_gene: TRDV2
d_gene: TRDD3

CDR3aa: CACDTVATGGYGGYTDKLIF
CDR3nt: TGTGCCTGTGACACCGTCGCTACTGGGGGATACGGAGGGTACACCGATAAACTCATCTTT
j_gene: TRDJ1
abundance: hyperexpanded
v_gene: TRDV2
d_gene: TRDD3

CDR3aa: CACDILGDRTDKLIF
CDR3nt: TGTGCCTGTGACATTCTGGGGGACCGAACCGATAAACTCATCTTT
j_gene: TRDJ1
abundance: large
v_gene: TRDV2
d_gene: TRDD3

CDR3aa: CACDSLPYGDTTDKLIF
CDR3nt: TGTGCCTGTGACTCACTTCCCTACGGGGATACCACCGATAAACTCATCTTT
j_gene: TRDJ1
abundance: large
v_gene: TRDV2
d_gene: TRDD3

CDR3aa: CALYRVYGDTPYTDKLIF
CDR3nt: TGTGCTCTCTACAGGGTCTACGGGGATACGCCTTACACCGATAAACTCATCTTT
j_gene: TRDJ1
abundance: large
v_gene: TRDV1
d_gene: TRDD3

CDR3aa: CALGERVLRAGGYYDKLIF
CDR3nt: TGTGCTCTTGGGGAACGGGTCCTACGGGCTGGGGGATACTACGATAAACTCATCTTT
j_gene: TRDJ1
abundance: .
v_gene: TRDV1
d_gene: TRDD3

CDR3aa: CACDPLATGETADKLIF
CDR3nt: TGTGCCTGTGACCCATTAGCTACTGGGGAAACAGCCGATAAACTCATCTTT
j_gene: TRDJ1
abundance: large
v_gene: TRDV2
d_gene: TRDD3